This T cell receptor (beta chain) was sequenced in a study of blood T cell repertoires in COVID-19. About the research overall: Material from acute and convalescent COVID-19 was sourced from the United States, Italy and Spain. In each case, the material was cDNA or gDNA derived from T cells, B-cell-depleted T cells, or PBMCs.

The V gene lost 2 bases and the J gene lost 11 bases, with 12 bases spanning the gap. Germline V gives CDR1 MDHEN, CDR2 SYDVKM. The CDR3 length is 12 residues. In the original analysis: Amplified reference gene primers provided the basis for estimating nucleated cell counts. Sequenced by immunoSEQ multiplex PCR; TCRdb stores in-frame clones only, minus some. V, J and clone size reflect that table, while D and trimming were determined from the DNA. The sample shows about 98,000 clones, 82% of them seen only once. Material: peripheral blood. The rearrangement joins TRBV28 to TRBJ1-1; perhaps TRBD1 as D (6 bases). The source of this sequence is a man older than 75 with acute or convalescent COVID-19. The CDR3 DNA follows: TGTGCCAGCAGTTTAGGCACCCAGGGGGCTTTCTTT. Its protein product is CASSLGTQGAFF.